What follows are 25 T cell receptor beta chains derived from one specimen sequenced in a study of shared clonotypes between healthy human individuals. Sequencing used immunoSEQ multiplex PCR; TCRdb keeps in-frame clones, though not all of them. Among some 2,000,000 clones listed, roughly 94% were seen once. The specimen was naive CD4+ T cells sorted from blood. The subset: CD45RA+ positively selected. The source of these receptors is a man aged 18-30 years in good health.

The rearrangement links TRBV7-2 to TRBJ2-7; D uncertain. The V and J ends lost 5 bases and 3 bases respectively, with 14 bases between them. CDR1 and CDR2 (germline): SGHTA, FQGNSA. The CDR3 contains 14 residues. CDR3 residues: CASSITRKIYEQYF. In DNA form, the CDR3 reads TGTGCCAGCAGCATTACAAGAAAGATCTACGAGCAGTACTTC.

The chain combines TRBV28 with TRBJ1-1; D gene uncertain. The CDR3 loop spans 11 amino acids. The germline V and J ends were trimmed by 6 bases and 11 bases, with 13 bases remaining between them. Germline V gene lookup returns CDR1 MDHEN and CDR2 SYDVKM. CDR3 amino acids: CASSSSYEAFF. CDR3 DNA: TGTGCCAGCAGCTCCAGCTATGAGGCTTTCTTT.

This clone appeared once. V is TRBV6-5 and J is TRBJ1-2; D unclear. The V end lost 6 bases, the J end lost 4 bases, and 15 bases lay between the germline ends. CDR1 is MNHEY and CDR2 is SVGAGI in the germline V gene. The CDR3 consists of 14 residues. CDR3 in amino acids: CASRPDGVTYGYTF. CDR3 sequence (DNA): TGTGCCAGCAGGCCCGATGGGGTGACCTATGGCTACACCTTC.

The sample holds one count of this clone. V usage is TRBV29-1 and J usage is TRBJ1-1; D is ambiguous. Trimming stripped 2 bases from V and 4 bases from J, with 17 bases between. Looked up from germline, CDR1 is SQVTM and CDR2 is ANQGSEA. This CDR3 is 15 amino acids long. Here the CDR3 DNA reads TGCAGCGTTGAAATCTGGCGGACTATTGGCACTGAAGCTTTCTTT. This encodes CSVEIWRTIGTEAFF.

The chain recombines TRBV7-2 with TRBJ1-3; D is uncertain. Between the trimmed V and J ends, which lost 1 base and 0 bases, there was a span of 10 bases. The CDR3 length is 16 residues. Germline values: CDR1 SGHTA, CDR2 FQGNSA. The CDR3 reads CASSLGFTLSGNTIYF. CDR3 sequence (DNA): TGTGCCAGCAGCTTAGGGTTCACCCTCTCTGGAAACACCATATATTTT.

This chain joins TRBV9 and TRBJ2-3; 7 bases match TRBD1. Germline V gene sequence: CDR1 SGDLS, CDR2 YYNGEE. The ends lost 5 bases at V and 2 bases at J; junction bases unmatched: 11. The CDR3 extends over 16 amino acids. The CDR3 sequence: CASSQQGQAFTDTQYF. Here the CDR3 DNA reads TGTGCCAGCAGTCAACAGGGGCAGGCTTTCACAGATACGCAGTATTTT.

CDR3 residues: CAWSARQSAFF. CDR3 nucleotide sequence: TGTGCCTGGAGTGCCAGACAGAGTGCTTTCTTT. V and J are TRBV30 and TRBJ1-1; possible D gene TRBD1, 5 bases. CDR3 size: 11 residues. Trimming pared 1 base from V and 11 bases from J, leaving 11 bases between. From germline, CDR1 is GTSNPN and CDR2 SVGIG (reference sequence).

This sequence joins TRBV7-6 and TRBJ2-2, with a tentative D call TRBD2 (5 bases). The CDR3 totals 16 residues. Germline assignment: CDR1 SGHVS and CDR2 FNYEAQ. The ends were cut back, 0 bases at V and 1 base at J, with 9 bases in the middle. The CDR3 DNA follows: TGTGCCAGCAGCTTAGCTTCGAGCGGGAACACCGGGGAGCTGTTTTTT. It yields the protein CASSLASSGNTGELFF.

The chain couples TRBV7-6 to TRBJ1-3; D gene ambiguous. This CDR3 comprises 13 residues. Germline assignment: CDR1 SGHVS and CDR2 FNYEAQ. V gave up 4 bases and J gave up 0 bases, with 4 bases separating them. CDR3 amino acids: CASSYLSGNTIYF. The CDR3 DNA reads TGTGCCAGCAGCTACCTCTCTGGAAACACCATATATTTT.

V is TRBV6-1 and J is TRBJ2-3; the D gene could be TRBD1 or TRBD2 (6 bases each). This CDR3 is 15 amino acids long. Trimming removed 7 bases from V and 0 bases from J, with 14 bases in between. Germline CDR1 MNHNS, CDR2 SASEGT. The CDR3 loop is CASKGGGPSTDTQYF. CDR3 sequence (DNA): TGTGCCAGCAAAGGAGGGGGACCTAGCACAGATACGCAGTATTTT.

The genes are TRBV5-6 and TRBJ2-1; D is possibly TRBD1 or TRBD2 (5 bases each). Per germline, CDR1 SGHDT and CDR2 YYEEEE. V was cut by 2 bases and J by 4 bases, with 13 bases left in between. There are 15 residues in the CDR3. The CDR3 spells CASSFSGTPYNEQFF. The CDR3 coding sequence is TGTGCCAGCAGCTTTTCCGGGACCCCATACAATGAGCAGTTCTTC.

The J gene is TRBJ1-1, the V gene TRBV10-2; D might be TRBD1 (5 bases). Germline-derived CDR1 and CDR2 are WSHSY and SAAADI. V lost 5 bases to trimming and J lost 0 bases, with 10 bases between them. The CDR3 length is 14 residues. CDR3: CASSHGGLNTEAFF. The DNA of the CDR3 is TGCGCCAGCAGTCACGGGGGGTTGAACACTGAAGCTTTCTTT.

This sequence joins TRBV5-1 and TRBJ2-3; 9 nucleotides match TRBD1. The junction had 12 bases not matched to a gene; V was cut back by 4 bases and J by 3 bases. This CDR3 spans 17 amino acids. The germline CDR1 and CDR2 sequences are SGHRS and YFSETQ. The CDR3 DNA reads TGCGCCAGCAGCCTCGGGAGCACCGGGACAGGGACAGATACGCAGTATTTT. Encoded protein: CASSLGSTGTGTDTQYF. Full variable domain (missing parts from reference TRBV5-1 and TRBJ2-3): KAGVTQTPRYLIKTRGQQVTLSCSPISGHRSVSWYQQTPGQGLQFLFEYFSETQRNKGNFPGRFSGRQFSNSRSEMNVSTLELGDSALYLCASSLGSTGTGTDTQYFGPGTRLTVL.

The CDR3, as DNA: TGTGCCAGCACCCCCGGACAGGCTCTCTATGGCTACACCTTC. Translating gives CASTPGQALYGYTF. The rearrangement joins TRBV6-1 to TRBJ1-2; 7 bases align to TRBD1. The CDR3 runs 14 residues. Germline trimming cut 7 bases from V and 4 bases from J; bases unmatched to any gene: 9. The V gene's germline CDR1 is MNHNS and CDR2 SASEGT.

In the case of this clone: A much larger clone lies a single base off, so this may be a read error. The chain has TRBV27 and TRBJ2-7; D is uncertain. The CDR3 length is 14 residues. Germline V lookup: CDR1 MNHEY, CDR2 SMNVEV (reference sequence). The CDR3 is CASSSVIGSCEQYF. The CDR3 coding sequence is TGTGCCAGCAGTTCCGTTATAGGGTCCTGCGAGCAGTACTTC.

This clone was recorded only once. The chain uses TRBV25-1 and TRBJ2-7, with D maybe TRBD1 (5 bases). The CDR3 runs to 14 residues. Germline assignment: CDR1 MGHDK and CDR2 SYGVNS. With 4 bases removed from V and 0 bases from J, the gap between germline ends came to 10 bases. The DNA for the CDR3 is TGTGCCAGCAGTGGTCAGGGCTTCTCCTACGAGCAGTACTTC. Translated: CASSGQGFSYEQYF.

The chain is built from TRBV25-1 and TRBJ1-2; D call uncertain. The V gene's germline CDR1 is MGHDK and CDR2 SYGVNS. The CDR3 runs to 12 residues. V lost 6 bases, J lost 8 bases, and 13 bases lay in between. Here the CDR3 DNA reads TGTGCCAGCAGGCGGGAAGGTTGGGGCTACACCTTC. Protein product: CASRREGWGYTF.

The chain couples TRBV11-2 to TRBJ2-7; D is undetermined. Trimming pared 1 base from V and 5 bases from J, leaving 9 bases between. CDR3 length: 13 amino acids. CDR1 SGHAT and CDR2 FQNNGV come from the germline V gene. In DNA, the CDR3 is TGTGCCAGCAGCTTAGCGACACCCCACGAGCAGTACTTC. Amino acid sequence: CASSLATPHEQYF.

The V call is TRBV30, the J call TRBJ1-1; TRBD1 might be the D (6 bases). Germline CDR1 reads GTSNPN; CDR2 reads SVGIG (reference sequence). This CDR3 comprises 14 residues. V lost 2 bases and J lost 3, with 13 bases in between. The CDR3 protein is CAWSLGGLDTEAFF. The CDR3 DNA sequence: TGTGCCTGGAGTCTAGGGGGATTGGACACTGAAGCTTTCTTT. The whole variable domain, filled in from reference TRBV30 and TRBJ1-1, reads SQTIHQWPATLVQPVGSPLSLECTVEGTSNPNLYWYRQAAGRGLQLLFYSVGIGQISSEVPQNLSASRPQDRQFILSSKKLLLSDSGFYLCAWSLGGLDTEAFFGQGTRLTVV.

CDR3 nucleotide sequence: TGTGCCAGCAGTGAACAGGAGGGTAGCACAGATACGCAGTATTTT. It encodes CASSEQEGSTDTQYF. The gene calls are TRBV2 and TRBJ2-3; the D gene is possibly TRBD2 (6 bases). This CDR3 spans 15 amino acids. Germline V lookup: CDR1 SNHLY, CDR2 FYNNEI. The V end was cut by 2 bases, the J end by 0 bases, with 9 bases between.

V usage is TRBV11-2 and J usage is TRBJ2-3; 8 bases line up with TRBD2. Germline CDR1 reads SGHAT; CDR2 reads FQNNGV. This CDR3 has 17 residues. V shed 0 bases, J shed 1 base, and the junction held 6 bases outside the gene matches. CDR3 coding DNA: TGTGCCAGCAGCTTAGATCACGCTAGCGGGCGCACAGATACGCAGTATTTT. Translation gives CASSLDHASGRTDTQYF.

The chain is built from TRBV20-1 and TRBJ1-4, with D tentatively TRBD1 (6 bases). V gave up 5 bases and J gave up 8 bases, with 9 bases separating them. The CDR3 length is 11 residues. From germline, CDR1 is DFQATT and CDR2 SNEGSKA (reference sequence). The CDR3 DNA sequence: TGCAGTGCTGGGAGGGGGGAAAAACTGTTTTTT. This sequence encodes CSAGRGEKLFF.

The chain carries TRBV6-6 and TRBJ2-3; 7 bases line up with TRBD2. This CDR3 is 15 amino acids long. V lost 2 bases and J lost 2; bases outside the gene matches: 4. Germline CDR1 and CDR2: MNHNY and SVGAGI (reference sequence). CDR3 coding DNA: TGTGCCAGCAGTTACAGTCGGGGGGACACAGATACGCAGTATTTT. Amino acids: CASSYSRGDTDTQYF.

This clone was detected once. The chain links TRBV7-3 to TRBJ2-2; D is ambiguous. The CDR3 contains 14 residues. Per the germline V gene, CDR1 is SGHTA and CDR2 is FQGTGA. Trimming shortened V by 2 bases and J by 3 bases, and 7 bases separated the two germline ends. CDR3 DNA sequence: TGTGCCAGCAGCTTATTCCCGGACACCGGGGAGCTGTTTTTT. Amino acid sequence: CASSLFPDTGELFF.

The CDR3 region has the DNA TGTGCCAGCCGAGCAGCGGGAGGACGCACAGATACGCAGTATTTT. Its protein product is CASRAAGGRTDTQYF. V usage is TRBV18 and J usage is TRBJ2-3, with 9 nucleotides matching TRBD2. The germline gives CDR1 KGHSH, CDR2 LQKENI. The length of the CDR3 is 15 residues. V lost 8 bases and J lost 1; bases outside the gene matches: 7.